The 24 T cell receptor beta chains below all came from one sample that was sequenced in a study of PD-1 blockade in mismatch repair-deficient tumors. Sequenced by immunoSEQ multiplex PCR; TCRdb stores in-frame clones only, minus some. The sample carries under 95,000 clones, about 82% recorded once. Sequencing was performed on peripheral blood, taken 44 weeks after starting pembrolizumab. These receptors were obtained from an adult with mismatch repair-deficient cancer.

This clone showed up just once. This chain joins TRBV9 and TRBJ1-3; the D is unclear. Trimming cost V 0 bases and J 0 bases, with 13 bases left between them. The CDR3 length is 17 residues. CDR1 and CDR2 (germline): SGDLS, YYNGEE. The CDR3 coding sequence is TGTGCCAGCAGCGTAGACGGAAATTGGGGCTCTGGAAACACCATATATTTT. Protein product: CASSVDGNWGSGNTIYF.

V gene TRBV4-3 combines with J gene TRBJ2-7; D is perhaps TRBD2 (6 bases). The V end was cut by 1 base, the J end by 3 bases, with 13 bases between. The CDR3 has 15 amino acids. Per germline, CDR1 LGHNA and CDR2 YSLEER. The CDR3 here is CASSQGRDGSYEQYF. CDR3 sequence (DNA): TGCGCCAGCAGCCAAGGAAGGGACGGGAGCTACGAGCAGTACTTC.

The V and J genes are TRBV5-4 and TRBJ2-2, with D hard to call. Trimming left V 0 bases short and J 1 base short, with 7 bases between. Germline V lookup: CDR1 SGHNT, CDR2 YYREEE (reference sequence). The CDR3 consists of 15 residues. CDR3 coding DNA: TGTGCCAGCAGCTTGGCGTCTGGGAACACCGGGGAGCTGTTTTTT. Translating gives CASSLASGNTGELFF.

The chain couples TRBV30 to TRBJ1-1, with unresolved D. Trimming removed 5 bases from V and 7 bases from J, with 14 bases in between. Germline V gene lookup returns CDR1 GTSNPN and CDR2 SVGIG (reference sequence). CDR3 size: 12 residues. CDR3 sequence: CAWDTVGFEAFF. The CDR3, as DNA: TGTGCCTGGGACACAGTAGGGTTTGAAGCTTTCTTT.

The chain combines TRBV10-1 with TRBJ2-3; 12 bases fit TRBD2. The CDR3 has 18 amino acids. V shed 8 bases, J shed 2 bases, and the junction held 14 bases outside the gene matches. Germline V lookup: CDR1 WNHNN, CDR2 SYGVQD (reference sequence). The CDR3 is CASARTSGISPATDTQYF. The CDR3, as DNA: TGCGCCAGCGCTAGGACTAGCGGGATTTCCCCCGCCACAGATACGCAGTATTTT.

The chain has TRBV5-4 and TRBJ1-5; 7 nucleotides agree with TRBD1. The V segment lost 0 bases and the J segment 4 bases; nucleotides outside the gene matches: 1. Germline V lookup: CDR1 SGHNT, CDR2 YYREEE (reference sequence). The CDR3 loop spans 14 amino acids. The CDR3: CASSLAGGNQPQHF. The CDR3 region has the DNA TGTGCCAGCAGCTTGGCAGGGGGAAATCAGCCCCAGCATTTT.

The V call is TRBV25-1, the J call TRBJ1-2; 8 nucleotides agree with TRBD1. V lost 6 bases to trimming and J lost 5 bases; unmatched junction nucleotides: 5. CDR3 length: 13 amino acids. Per the germline V gene, CDR1 is MGHDK and CDR2 is SYGVNS. The CDR3 coding sequence is TGTGCCAGCAGCCACGACAGGGGATATGGCTACACCTTC. Protein: CASSHDRGYGYTF.

V gene TRBV19 combines with J gene TRBJ1-4, with D hard to call. The CDR3 extends over 15 amino acids. Germline V lookup: CDR1 LNHDA, CDR2 SQIVND (reference sequence). V lost 1 base and J lost 4, with 10 bases in between. This CDR3 is CASSIGARSNEKLFF. The CDR3 bases are TGTGCCAGTAGTATAGGGGCACGGAGTAATGAAAAACTGTTTTTT.

The V call is TRBV15, the J call TRBJ2-3, with 9 bases identical to TRBD2. In germline, CDR1 is LNHNV, CDR2 YYDKDF (reference sequence). With 3 bases clipped from V and 2 bases from J, the junction kept 3 bases outside the gene matches. CDR3 length: 15 residues. The CDR3 region is CATSSSGSPTDTQYF. The CDR3 DNA follows: TGTGCCACCAGCAGTAGCGGGAGCCCCACAGATACGCAGTATTTT.

This chain uses TRBV6-1 with TRBJ2-1; 11 bases are a match to TRBD2. V lost 3 bases to trimming and J lost 4 bases; unmatched junction nucleotides: 8. Germline-derived CDR1 and CDR2 are MNHNS and SASEGT. The CDR3 is 17 residues long. The CDR3 protein is CASSELLGLAEYNEQFF. In DNA form, the CDR3 reads TGTGCCAGCAGTGAGTTATTGGGACTAGCGGAATACAATGAGCAGTTCTTC.

This chain uses TRBV9 with TRBJ2-5, with TRBD2 as a possible D gene (6 bases). CDR1 SGDLS and CDR2 YYNGEE come from the germline V gene. The CDR3 has 15 amino acids. Trimming left V 3 bases short and J 2 bases short, with 14 bases between. The CDR3 is CASSGGGVRQETQYF. In DNA, the CDR3 is TGTGCCAGCAGCGGAGGAGGGGTTCGACAAGAGACCCAGTACTTC.

This chain connects TRBV19 to TRBJ2-3; tentatively, D is TRBD2 (6 bases). V lost 1 base, J lost 0 bases, and 8 bases lay in between. The CDR3 is 15 residues long. The V gene's germline CDR1 is LNHDA and CDR2 SQIVND (reference sequence). CDR3 in amino acids: CASSIGGLSTDTQYF. CDR3 in DNA: TGTGCCAGTAGTATAGGAGGACTAAGCACAGATACGCAGTATTTT.

The genes are TRBV28 and TRBJ1-5, with 9 nucleotides matching TRBD1. CDR3 size: 15 residues. The V gene's germline CDR1 is MDHEN and CDR2 SYDVKM. Germline trimming cut 5 bases from V and 6 bases from J; bases unmatched to any gene: 8. The CDR3 is CASSGDREGIQPQHF. The CDR3 nucleotides are TGTGCCAGCAGTGGGGACAGGGAAGGAATTCAGCCCCAGCATTTT.

The table lists this clone with a few counts. The V gene is TRBV5-8, the J gene TRBJ1-1; D possibly corresponds to TRBD1 (6 bases). V lost 3 bases and J lost 11, with 17 bases in between. The germline gives CDR1 SGHTS, CDR2 YDEGEE. The CDR3 runs 13 residues. The CDR3 here is CASSSTGPGGAFF. DNA for the CDR3: TGTGCCAGCAGCTCAACAGGGCCTGGAGGGGCTTTCTTT.

The chain employs TRBV6-5 and TRBJ2-7; D is uncertain. The CDR3 covers 12 residues. Germline V gene lookup returns CDR1 MNHEY and CDR2 SVGAGI. V gave up 0 bases and J gave up 6 bases, with 6 bases separating them. This CDR3 reads CASSYSGFEQYF. As DNA, the CDR3 is TGTGCCAGCAGTTACTCAGGGTTCGAGCAGTACTTC.

The CDR3 reads CASSREETQYF. The CDR3 DNA sequence: TGTGCCAGCAGCCGAGAAGAGACCCAGTACTTC. The rearrangement joins TRBV7-9 to TRBJ2-5; no clear D. The germline V gene encodes CDR1 SEHNR and CDR2 FQNEAQ (reference sequence). V lost 5 bases to trimming and J lost 3 bases, with 4 bases between them. The CDR3 sequence is 11 residues long.

V and J are TRBV5-8 and TRBJ1-1; the match to TRBD1 covers 10 bases. The CDR3 sequence is 17 residues long. Germline CDR1 reads SGHTS; CDR2 reads YDEGEE. The ends lost 1 base at V and 4 bases at J; junction bases unmatched: 10. CDR3 in DNA: TGTGCCAGCAGCTTGTTTAGGGACAGGGGTCGAAGCACTGAAGCTTTCTTT. It translates to CASSLFRDRGRSTEAFF.

CDR3 sequence reads: CSARPGQGAGTEAFF. The CDR3 nucleotides are TGCAGCGCCCGACCGGGACAGGGCGCGGGCACTGAAGCTTTCTTT. This chain joins TRBV29-1 and TRBJ1-1, with TRBD1 matching 9 bases. CDR1 is SQVTM and CDR2 is ANQGSEA in the germline V gene. CDR3 length: 15 amino acids. J lost 4 bases, V lost 7 bases, and 13 bases had no gene match.

This chain connects TRBV14 to TRBJ2-3; no clear D. Germline CDR1 and CDR2: SGHDN and FVKESK. This CDR3 region has 15 residues. The germline V and J ends were trimmed by 2 bases and 0 bases, with 9 bases remaining between them. CDR3 residues: CASSQYSASTDTQYF. The DNA of the CDR3 is TGTGCCAGCAGCCAATACAGCGCTAGCACAGATACGCAGTATTTT. The full variable domain, completed using reference TRBV14 and TRBJ2-3, is EAGVTQFPSHSVIEKGQTVTLRCDPISGHDNLYWYRRVMGKEIKFLLHFVKESKQDESGMPNNRFLAERTGGTYSTLKVQPAELEDSGVYFCASSQYSASTDTQYFGPGTRLTVL.

The V gene is TRBV6-5, the J gene TRBJ2-7; 9 nucleotides line up with TRBD1. This CDR3 region has 15 residues. With 5 bases clipped from V and 6 bases from J, the junction kept 11 bases outside the gene matches. Germline CDR1 reads MNHEY; CDR2 reads SVGAGI. This CDR3 is CASSKPPGQGFEQYF. DNA of the CDR3: TGTGCCAGCAGTAAACCCCCGGGACAGGGTTTCGAGCAGTACTTC.

This clone was found once. The rearrangement joins TRBV6-5 to TRBJ2-7, with D maybe TRBD1 (6 bases). V gave up 6 bases and J gave up 10 bases, with 19 bases separating them. Looked up from germline, CDR1 is MNHEY and CDR2 is SVGAGI. The CDR3 is made up of 13 amino acids. CDR3 bases: TGTGCCAGCAGCCCCGGAAGTTTACAGGGACAGTACTTC. As protein: CASSPGSLQGQYF.

The V and J genes are TRBV11-1 and TRBJ2-2, with 12 positions matching TRBD2. From germline, CDR1 is SGHAT and CDR2 FQDESV (reference sequence). J lost 1 base, V lost 5 bases, and 8 bases had no gene match. This CDR3 is 18 amino acids long. CDR3 sequence: CASSQIGLAGRNTGELFF. The DNA of the CDR3 is TGTGCCAGCAGCCAAATCGGACTAGCGGGACGGAACACCGGGGAGCTGTTTTTT.

This chain connects TRBV11-3 to TRBJ1-1; possibly TRBD1 for D (6 bases). Germline loops: CDR1 SGHNT, CDR2 YENEEA. The V and J ends lost 1 base and 3 bases respectively, with 15 bases between them. The CDR3 loop spans 16 amino acids. CDR3 sequence: CASSLGGARVDTEAFF. In DNA, the CDR3 is TGTGCCAGCAGCTTAGGGGGGGCGCGGGTGGACACTGAAGCTTTCTTT.

V is TRBV5-1 and J is TRBJ2-3; 8 bases align to TRBD2. In germline, CDR1 is SGHRS, CDR2 YFSETQ. V shed 4 bases, J shed 5 bases, and the junction held 12 bases outside the gene matches. This CDR3 has 16 amino acids. The CDR3 nucleotides read TGCGCCAGCAGCACAGAACCGGGACTAGGGTTAGATACGCAGTATTTT. Translating it yields CASSTEPGLGLDTQYF.